The rows below give T cell receptor beta chains drawn from one sample of a study of monozygotic twins with inflammatory bowel disease. TCRdb re-called the 5' RACE reads and catalogs CDR3 proteins one per entry, DNA excluded. The specimen's table records 200,000 to 250,000 distinct CDR3 sequences. The material sequenced was blood. These receptors originate from a human donor with ulcerative colitis or Crohn's disease, or a healthy co-twin of an affected twin (not recorded which). The CDR3 runs from the conserved cysteine through the conserved F or W.

TRBJ2-1 TRBV11-2 CASSSRTSGGVPYNEQFF
TRBJ1-6 TRBV6-1 CASSKQGAAASPLHF
TRBJ2-1 TRBV19 CASSIAHQVHEQFF
TRBJ1-2 TRBV19 CASSWSLYGYTF
TRBJ1-1 TRBV6-6 CASSSYTYTEAFF
TRBJ1-5 TRBV18 CASSPGSVLQPQHF
TRBJ2-1 TRBV4-3 CASSLEIYNEQFF
TRBJ1-1 TRBV12-3/TRBV12-4 CASSTQAGGFTEAFF
TRBJ2-2 TRBV12-3/TRBV12-4 CASSLGSTGELFF
TRBJ2-5 TRBV7-2 CASSSGTGGWETQYF
TRBJ2-7 TRBV12-3/TRBV12-4 CASRVGGSSYEQYF
TRBJ1-6 TRBV6-5 CASSTPGQGNSPLHF
TRBJ2-7 TRBV11-2 CASSPGGGTSGNFHEQYF
TRBJ1-1 TRBV5-6 CASSFLQGSEAFF
TRBJ2-3 TRBV18 CASSRQRPSSTDTQYF
TRBJ2-7 TRBV20-1 CSARIPGHSYEQYF
TRBJ1-1 TRBV18 CASSPTPGGDTEAFF
TRBJ1-4 TRBV7-8 CASSSGPFEKLFF
TRBJ2-1 TRBV11-1 CASSITGLAGEAEQFF
TRBJ2-1 TRBV3-1 CASSQGDKNEQFF
TRBJ1-5 TRBV6-2/TRBV6-3 CASTKRGQGAFSQPQHF
TRBJ1-2 TRBV20-1 CSAASGGDGYTF
TRBJ1-1 TRBV18 CASSKEEMNTEAFF
TRBJ1-3 TRBV6-1 CATSTAGSGNTIYF
TRBJ2-1 TRBV2 CASKTGVGYNEQFF